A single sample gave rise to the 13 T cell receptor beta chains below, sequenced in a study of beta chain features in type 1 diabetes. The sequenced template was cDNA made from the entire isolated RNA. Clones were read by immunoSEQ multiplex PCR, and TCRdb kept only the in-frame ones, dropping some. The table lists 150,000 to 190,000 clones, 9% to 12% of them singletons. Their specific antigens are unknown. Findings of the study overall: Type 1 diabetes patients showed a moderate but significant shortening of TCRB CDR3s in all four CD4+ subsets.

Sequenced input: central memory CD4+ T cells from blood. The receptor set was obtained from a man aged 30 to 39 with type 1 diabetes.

This chain's CDR3 is CASSFLVQAAKNIQYF. CDR3 in DNA: TGTGCCAGCAGTTTCTTGGTTCAAGCGGCCAAAAACATTCAGTACTTC. The chain combines TRBV28 with TRBJ2-4; D remains ambiguous. The CDR3 length is 16 residues. CDR1 is MDHEN, CDR2 SYDVKM, per germline. V was shortened by 3 bases and J by 1 base, with 13 bases between the two germline ends. Looking up the rest from reference TRBV28 and TRBJ2-4 gives the full variable domain: DVKVTQSSRYLVKRTGEKVFLECVQDMDHENMFWYRQDPGLGLRLIYFSYDVKMKEKGDIPEGYSVSREKKERFSLILESASTNQTSMYLCASSFLVQAAKNIQYFGAGTRLSVL.

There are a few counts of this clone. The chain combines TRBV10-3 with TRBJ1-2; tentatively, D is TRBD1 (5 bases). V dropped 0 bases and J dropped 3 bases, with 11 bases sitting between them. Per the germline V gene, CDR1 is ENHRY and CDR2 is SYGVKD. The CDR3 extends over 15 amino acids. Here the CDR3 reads CAISESGGVDYGYTF. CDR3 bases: TGTGCCATCAGTGAGTCGGGAGGGGTCGACTATGGCTACACCTTC.

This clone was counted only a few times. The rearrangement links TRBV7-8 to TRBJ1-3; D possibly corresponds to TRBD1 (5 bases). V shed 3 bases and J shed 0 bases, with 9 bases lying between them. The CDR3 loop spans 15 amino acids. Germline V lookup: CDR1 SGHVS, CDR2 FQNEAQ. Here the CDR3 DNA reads TGTGCCAGCAGCTTTAACAGGTTCTCTGGAAACACCATATATTTT. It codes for CASSFNRFSGNTIYF. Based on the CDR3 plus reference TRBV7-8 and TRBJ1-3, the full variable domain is GAGVSQSPRYKVAKRGQDVALRCDPISGHVSLFWYQQALGQGPEFLTYFQNEAQLDKSGLPSDRFFAERPEGSVSTLKIQRTQQEDSAVYLCASSFNRFSGNTIYFGEGSWLTVV.

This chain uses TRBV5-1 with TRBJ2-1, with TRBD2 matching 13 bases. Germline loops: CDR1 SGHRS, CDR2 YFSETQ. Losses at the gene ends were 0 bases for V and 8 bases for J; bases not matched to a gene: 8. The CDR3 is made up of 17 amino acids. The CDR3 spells CASSLVSRTSGSYEQFF. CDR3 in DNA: TGCGCCAGCAGCTTGGTTTCCCGGACTAGCGGGAGCTATGAGCAGTTCTTC.

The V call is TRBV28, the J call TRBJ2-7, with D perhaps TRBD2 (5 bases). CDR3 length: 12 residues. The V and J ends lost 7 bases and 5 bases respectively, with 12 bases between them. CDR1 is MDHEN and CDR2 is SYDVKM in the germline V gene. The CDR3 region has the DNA TGTGCCAGCATCGATTGGGAGCACGAGCAGTACTTC. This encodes CASIDWEHEQYF. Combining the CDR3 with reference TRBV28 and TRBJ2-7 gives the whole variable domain DVKVTQSSRYLVKRTGEKVFLECVQDMDHENMFWYRQDPGLGLRLIYFSYDVKMKEKGDIPEGYSVSREKKERFSLILESASTNQTSMYLCASIDWEHEQYFGPGTRLTVT.

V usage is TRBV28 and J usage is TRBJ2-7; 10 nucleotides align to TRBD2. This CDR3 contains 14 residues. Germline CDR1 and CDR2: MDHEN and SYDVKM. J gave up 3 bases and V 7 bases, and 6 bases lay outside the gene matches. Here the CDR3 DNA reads TGTGCCAGCATGACAGCGGGAGGGGTCTACGAGCAGTACTTC. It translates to CASMTAGGVYEQYF.

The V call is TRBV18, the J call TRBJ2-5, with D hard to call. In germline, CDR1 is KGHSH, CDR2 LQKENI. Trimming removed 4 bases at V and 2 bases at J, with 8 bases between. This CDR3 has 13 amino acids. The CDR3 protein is CASSLGRQETQYF. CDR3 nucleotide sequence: TGTGCCAGCTCACTGGGCCGTCAAGAGACCCAGTACTTC.

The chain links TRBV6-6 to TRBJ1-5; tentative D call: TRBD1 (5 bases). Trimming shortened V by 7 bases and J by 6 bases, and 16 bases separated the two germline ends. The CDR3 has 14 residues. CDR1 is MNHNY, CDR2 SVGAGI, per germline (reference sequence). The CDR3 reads CASTPPGGTQPQHF. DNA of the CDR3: TGTGCCAGCACTCCTCCAGGAGGGACTCAGCCCCAGCATTTT.

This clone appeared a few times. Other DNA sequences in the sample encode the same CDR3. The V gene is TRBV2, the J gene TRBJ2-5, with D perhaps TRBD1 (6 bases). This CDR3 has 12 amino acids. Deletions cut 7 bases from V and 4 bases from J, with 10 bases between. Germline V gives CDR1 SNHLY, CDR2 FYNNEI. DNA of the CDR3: TGTGCCAGCAAGGGGGAAGGAGAGACCCAGTACTTC. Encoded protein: CASKGEGETQYF.

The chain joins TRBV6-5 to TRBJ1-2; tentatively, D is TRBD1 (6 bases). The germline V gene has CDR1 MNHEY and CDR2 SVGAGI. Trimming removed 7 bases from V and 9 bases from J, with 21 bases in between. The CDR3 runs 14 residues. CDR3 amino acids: CASTSGRGIRRYTF. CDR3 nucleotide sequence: TGTGCCAGCACCTCGGGCAGGGGTATTCGTCGCTACACCTTC.

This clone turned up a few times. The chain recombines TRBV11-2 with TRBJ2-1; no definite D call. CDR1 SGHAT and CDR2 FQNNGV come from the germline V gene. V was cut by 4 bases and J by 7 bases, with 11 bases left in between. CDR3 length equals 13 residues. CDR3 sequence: CASSSSFLNEQFF. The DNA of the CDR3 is TGTGCCAGCAGCTCTAGTTTTCTGAATGAGCAGTTCTTC.

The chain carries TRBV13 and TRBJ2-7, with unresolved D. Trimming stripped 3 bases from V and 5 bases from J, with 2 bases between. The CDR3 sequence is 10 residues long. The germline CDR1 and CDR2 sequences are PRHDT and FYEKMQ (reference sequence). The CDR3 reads CASSFNEQYF. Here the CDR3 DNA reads TGTGCCAGCAGCTTTAACGAGCAGTACTTC. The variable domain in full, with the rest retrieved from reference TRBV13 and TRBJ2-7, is AAGVIQSPRHLIKEKRETATLKCYPIPRHDTVYWYQQGPGQDPQFLISFYEKMQSDKGSIPDRFSAQQFSDYHSELNMSSLELGDSALYFCASSFNEQYFGPGTRLTVT.

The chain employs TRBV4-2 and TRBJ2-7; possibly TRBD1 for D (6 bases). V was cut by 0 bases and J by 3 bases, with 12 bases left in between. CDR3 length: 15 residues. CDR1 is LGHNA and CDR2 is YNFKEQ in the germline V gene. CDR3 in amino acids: CASSQDPGQIYEQYF. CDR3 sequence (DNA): TGTGCCAGCAGCCAAGACCCCGGACAGATCTACGAGCAGTACTTC.